This entry describes one T cell receptor (beta chain). Treatment reported: randomized to nivolumab then ipilimumab (arm A) or the reverse (arm B). PBMC sorting kept live CD3+CD8+ cells without CD19 or CD56. The V end was cut by 4 bases, the J end by 2 bases, with 5 bases between. The CDR3 length is 13 residues. Germline CDR1 reads MRHNA; CDR2 reads SNTAGT. This specimen comes from a study of sequential checkpoint blockade in melanoma. Study-wide context: After both sequences, patients received maintenance nivolumab.

Only in-frame clones appear in the TCRdb table, and some are missing; sequencing was by immunoSEQ multiplex PCR. The data show some 14,000 clones, 52% seen once. The clonotype comes from a human donor with melanoma. The sequencing used CD8+ T cells sorted from blood (inferred from file names), collected from a patient given nivolumab and ipilimumab in sequence. The V call is TRBV6-4, the J call TRBJ2-2; TRBD2 is a possible D gene (5 bases). CDR3 coding DNA: TGTGCCAGCAGTGGGACTAACACCGGGGAGCTGTTTTTT. It codes for CASSGTNTGELFF.